This T cell receptor (beta chain) was sequenced during a study of shared clonotypes between healthy human individuals. Whole-study results and caveats: Around 5% was the fraction of naive CD4 clonotypes found shared across several donors. Rarefaction exposed incomplete sorted-subset sequencing despite large depth.

Worth noting for this clone: Its antigen is not identified.

Original handling: Junction-only sequences produced by ImmunoSEQ had no quality scores, so filtering differed. Some clones are missing from TCRdb's copy, which holds only in-frame ones; the method was immunoSEQ multiplex PCR. From that table come the V and J calls and clone size; the DNA was used to work out D and trimming. Here the sample spans approximately 500,000 clones, around 96% being singletons. Naive CD4+ cells were CD45RA-selected; the remaining cells were memory. The sequencing input was naive CD4+ T cells sorted from blood. Described subset: CD45RA+ positively selected. The sequence was collected from a woman under 40 in good health.

The CDR3, as DNA: TGTGCCAGCAGCATGACGCAGATGTGGCGGGACACCGGGGAGCTGTTTTTT. Encoded protein: CASSMTQMWRDTGELFF. V gene TRBV7-8 combines with J gene TRBJ2-2; weak D call: TRBD2 (5 bases). Germline V lookup: CDR1 SGHVS, CDR2 FQNEAQ. The germline V and J ends were trimmed by 5 bases and 3 bases, with 19 bases remaining between them. CDR3 length: 17 amino acids.